What follows describes a single T cell receptor beta chain. This clonotype was seen a few times. The antigen this receptor binds is unknown. No much larger clonotype is one base removed from it; base qualities were not supplied. This specimen comes from a study of blood T cells in healthy people across ages (dated by TCRdb to the mid-2010s). As for the study more broadly: In model experiments, template switching captured about one uniquely barcoded TCR beta cDNA molecule for every two T cells. To track age-related changes in TCR beta repertoire diversity, the study relied on deep sequencing normalized with unique cDNA molecular identifiers. The study analyzed two additional independent replicas of 1 million unique cDNA reads from the same blood draw for two donors, one aged 18 to 30 and one aged 80 or older. Four age groups were formed from the donors: young (average roughly 15 years), middle-aged (approximately 41), aged (over 55) and long-lived (around 82). To avoid experimental bias, donors of different ages were distributed randomly across sequencing lanes. The paper's findings and limits, for the study overall: Conclusive comparison of naive and antigen-experienced compartments was prevented by the profiling of bulk unsorted PBMCs. Compared with the aged group, more naive CD4+ T cells, fewer expanded clones and increased TCR diversity were shown by the long-lived group, suggesting age selection. Observed TCR beta diversity per million T cells fell roughly linearly with age, and a significant reduction was already apparent by age approximately 40. Estimates of total diversity based on one million sequenced T cells were considered lower bounds and underestimates. The percentage of naive T cells measured by flow cytometry correlated strongly with observed TCR beta diversity. Because donor CMV infection status was unknown, age-related changes in expanded clonotypes were potentially confounded.

Per the germline V gene, SGHTA is the CDR1 and FQGTGA is the CDR2. There are 14 amino acids in the CDR3, from cysteine to phenylalanine inclusive. CDR3 DNA is the only sequence kept; it has 42 bases, read in frame from the first base. Here V drops 4 bases and J drops 7 bases, and the junction holds 4 bases not matched to any gene. Receptor amplification or capture employed 5' RACE. The sequencer listed for this sample is Illumina HiSeq 2500. The second PCR ran for about 7 to 11 cycles and used a J-beta primer mix along with a sample-barcoded 5' primer. A unique molecular identifier was introduced onto each TCR beta cDNA molecule by a template-switch 5' adaptor carrying 12 random nucleotides. Each sample yielded at least 2.5 million CDR3-containing paired-end reads. First-strand cDNA was synthesized from all RNA with the Mint cDNA synthesis kit, primed by a TRBC-specific oligonucleotide. After uracil-DNA glycosylase treatment, a first 18-cycle PCR used universal primers M1SS and BC2_uni_R on all cDNA. In the paper's pipeline: For normalization, 1 million high-quality reads were randomly selected from each sample, with every read carrying a distinct molecular identifier. Instead of being binned into consensus sequences, reads with shared molecular identifiers were discarded. MiTCR, run with a Q25 quality threshold and the strictest error-elimination algorithm, handled CDR3 identification, clonotype clustering and error correction. A nonparametric unseen species model using Euler transformation provided a lower-bound estimate of total TCR beta diversity. Through fastp at Q25 and MiXCR, TCRdb rebuilt clones from the public reads, retaining in-frame beta chains. One record per CDR3 amino acid sequence lists the most common genes and DNA. The V and J calls were not made by the authors but by TCRdb's processing. The sample data list 780,000 or so distinct CDR3 sequences, and more than 50% of these were observed just once. 20% to 30% of the sample belongs to the ten largest clones.

Systemically healthy Caucasian individuals from Russia, 35 to 50 in total and aged roughly 6 to 100 years, were included as donors. Roughly 10 milliliters of peripheral blood were drawn from each donor into EDTA-treated Vacutainer tubes. Ficoll-Paque density-gradient centrifugation was used to isolate PBMCs, with at least 6.5 million obtained per sample. Total RNA, at least 6 micrograms per sample, was extracted from PBMCs with Trizol reagent. The percentages of naive CD45RAhigh/CD27high T cells were determined by flow cytometry on a PBMC aliquot from every donor. The V and J genes are TRBV7-3 and TRBJ2-1, with TRBD1 identical over 10 junction bases. Sequencing was carried out using blood. This TCR came from a man aged 40-49 years in good health. The nucleotide sequence is given as TGTGCCAGCAGCTCCCGGGACAGGGGAAATGAGCAGTTCTTC. Its protein reads: CASSSRDRGNEQFF.